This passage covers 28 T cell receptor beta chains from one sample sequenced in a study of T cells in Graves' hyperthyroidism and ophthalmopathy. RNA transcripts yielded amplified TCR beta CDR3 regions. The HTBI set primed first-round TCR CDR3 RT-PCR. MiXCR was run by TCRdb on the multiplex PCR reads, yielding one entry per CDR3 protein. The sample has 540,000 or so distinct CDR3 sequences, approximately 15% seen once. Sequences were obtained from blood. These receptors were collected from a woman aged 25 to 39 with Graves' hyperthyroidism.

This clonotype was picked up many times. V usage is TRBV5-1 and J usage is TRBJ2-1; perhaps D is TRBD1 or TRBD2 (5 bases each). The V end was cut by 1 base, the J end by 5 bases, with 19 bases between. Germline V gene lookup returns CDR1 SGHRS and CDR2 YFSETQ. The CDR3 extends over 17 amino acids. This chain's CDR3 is CASSLNVGGVVDNEQFF. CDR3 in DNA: TGCGCCAGCAGCTTGAATGTTGGGGGAGTAGTGGACAATGAGCAGTTCTTC.

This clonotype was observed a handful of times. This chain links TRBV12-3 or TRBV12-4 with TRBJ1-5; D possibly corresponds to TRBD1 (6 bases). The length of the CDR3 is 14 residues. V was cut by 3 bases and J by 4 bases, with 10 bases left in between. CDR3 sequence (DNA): TGTGCCAGCAGTTTCATAACAGGGAATCAGCCCCAGCATTTT. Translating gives CASSFITGNQPQHF.

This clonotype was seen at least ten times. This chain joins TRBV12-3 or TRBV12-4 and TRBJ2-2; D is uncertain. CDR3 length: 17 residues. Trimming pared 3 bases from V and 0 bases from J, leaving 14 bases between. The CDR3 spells CASSLILGPSNTGELFF. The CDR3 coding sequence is TGTGCCAGCAGTTTGATCCTCGGGCCCTCGAACACCGGGGAGCTGTTTTTT.

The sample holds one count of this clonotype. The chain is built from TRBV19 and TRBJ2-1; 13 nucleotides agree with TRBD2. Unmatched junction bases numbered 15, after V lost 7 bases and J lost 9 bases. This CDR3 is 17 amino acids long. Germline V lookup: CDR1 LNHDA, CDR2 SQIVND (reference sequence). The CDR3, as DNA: TGTGCCAGTAATACACTAGCGGGAGGGCCCATGGAACTTGAGCAGTTCTTC. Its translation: CASNTLAGGPMELEQFF.

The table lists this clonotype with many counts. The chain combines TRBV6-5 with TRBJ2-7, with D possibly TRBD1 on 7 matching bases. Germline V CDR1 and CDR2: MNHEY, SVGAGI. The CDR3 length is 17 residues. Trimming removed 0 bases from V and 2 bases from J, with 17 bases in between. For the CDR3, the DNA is TGTGCCAGCAGTTACTCCGGAGGGGGGACAGATACCTACGAGCAGTACTTC. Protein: CASSYSGGGTDTYEQYF.

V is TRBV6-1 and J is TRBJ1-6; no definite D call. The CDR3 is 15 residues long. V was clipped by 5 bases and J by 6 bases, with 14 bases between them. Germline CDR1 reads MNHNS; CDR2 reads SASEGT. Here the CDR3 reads CASSYEASRNSPLHF. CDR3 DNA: TGTGCCAGCAGTTATGAGGCCAGCCGTAATTCACCCCTCCACTTT.

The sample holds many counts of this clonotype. The CDR3 sequence is CASSPPPGHNEQYF. Written as DNA, the CDR3 is TGTGCCAGCTCACCACCCCCGGGTCACAACGAGCAGTACTTC. The chain combines TRBV18 with TRBJ2-7; D uncertain. The germline V and J ends were trimmed by 0 bases and 5 bases, with 11 bases remaining between them. This CDR3 contains 14 residues. CDR1 and CDR2 (germline): KGHSH, LQKENI.

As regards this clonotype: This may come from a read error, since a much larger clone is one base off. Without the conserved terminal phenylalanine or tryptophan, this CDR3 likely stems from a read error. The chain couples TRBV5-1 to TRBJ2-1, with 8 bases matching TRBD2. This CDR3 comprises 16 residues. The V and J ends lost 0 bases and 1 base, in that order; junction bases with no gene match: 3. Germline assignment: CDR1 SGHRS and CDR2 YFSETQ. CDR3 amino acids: CASSLVGGGSYNEQFL. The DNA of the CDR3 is TGCGCCAGCAGCTTGGTCGGCGGGGGGTCCTACAATGAGCAGTTCCTC.

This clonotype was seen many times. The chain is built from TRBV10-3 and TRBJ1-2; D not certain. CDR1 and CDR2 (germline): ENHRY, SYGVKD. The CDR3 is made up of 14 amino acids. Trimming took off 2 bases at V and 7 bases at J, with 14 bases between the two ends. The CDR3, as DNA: TGTGCCATCAGTGAGAAGTCGTTCAACAGTGGCTACACCTTC. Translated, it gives CAISEKSFNSGYTF.

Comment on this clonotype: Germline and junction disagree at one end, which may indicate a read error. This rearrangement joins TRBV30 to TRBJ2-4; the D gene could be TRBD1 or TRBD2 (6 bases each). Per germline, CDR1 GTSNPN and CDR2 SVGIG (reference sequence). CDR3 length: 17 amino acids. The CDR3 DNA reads TGTGCCTGGAGTGGAGGGGGAGCGGTACTAGCCAAAGACATTCAGTACTTC. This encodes CAWSGGGAVLAKDIQYF.

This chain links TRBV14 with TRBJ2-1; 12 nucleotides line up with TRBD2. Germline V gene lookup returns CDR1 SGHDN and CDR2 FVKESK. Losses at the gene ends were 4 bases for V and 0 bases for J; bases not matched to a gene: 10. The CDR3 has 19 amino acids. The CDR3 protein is CASSPTGTSGFRSYNEQFF. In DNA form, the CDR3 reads TGTGCCAGCAGCCCGACCGGGACTAGCGGGTTCCGCTCCTACAATGAGCAGTTCTTC.

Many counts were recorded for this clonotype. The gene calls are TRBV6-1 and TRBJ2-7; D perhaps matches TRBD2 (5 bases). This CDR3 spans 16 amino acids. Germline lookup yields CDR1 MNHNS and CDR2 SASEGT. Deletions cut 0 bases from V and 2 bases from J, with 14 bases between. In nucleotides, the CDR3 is TGTGCCAGCAGTGAAGCGGTTGAGGGCTTCGCCTACGAGCAGTACTTC. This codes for CASSEAVEGFAYEQYF.

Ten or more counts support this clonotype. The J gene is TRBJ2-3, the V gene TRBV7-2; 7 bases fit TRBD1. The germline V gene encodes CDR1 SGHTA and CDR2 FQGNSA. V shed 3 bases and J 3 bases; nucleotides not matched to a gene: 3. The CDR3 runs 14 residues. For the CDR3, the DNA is TGTGCCAGCAGCTTCAAGACAGGGACAGATACGCAGTATTTT. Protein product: CASSFKTGTDTQYF.

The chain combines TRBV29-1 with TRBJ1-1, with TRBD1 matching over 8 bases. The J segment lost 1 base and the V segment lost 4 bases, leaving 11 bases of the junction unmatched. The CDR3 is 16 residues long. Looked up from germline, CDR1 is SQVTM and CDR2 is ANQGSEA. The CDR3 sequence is CSVALPPGTGNTEAFF. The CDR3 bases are TGCAGCGTTGCCCTACCCCCCGGGACAGGGAACACTGAAGCTTTCTTT. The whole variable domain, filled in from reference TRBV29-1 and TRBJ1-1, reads SAVISQKPSRDICQRGTSLTIQCQVDSQVTMMFWYRQQPGQSLTLIATANQGSEATYESGFVIDKFPISRPNLTFSTLTVSNMSPEDSSIYLCSVALPPGTGNTEAFFGQGTRLTVV.

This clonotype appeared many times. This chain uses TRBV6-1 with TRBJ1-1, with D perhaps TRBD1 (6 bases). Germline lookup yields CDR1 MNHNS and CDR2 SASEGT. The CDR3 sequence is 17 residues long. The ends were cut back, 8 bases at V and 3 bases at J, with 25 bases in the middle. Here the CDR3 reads CASQRGPQGFLDTEAFF. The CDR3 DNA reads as TGTGCCAGCCAACGTGGCCCTCAGGGGTTTTTGGACACTGAAGCTTTCTTT.

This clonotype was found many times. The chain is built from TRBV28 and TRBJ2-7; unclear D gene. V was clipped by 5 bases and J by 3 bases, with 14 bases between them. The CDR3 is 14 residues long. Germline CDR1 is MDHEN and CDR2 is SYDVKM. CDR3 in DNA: TGTGCCAGCAGTCTTTGGTTGAAGTACTACGAGCAGTACTTC. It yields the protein CASSLWLKYYEQYF. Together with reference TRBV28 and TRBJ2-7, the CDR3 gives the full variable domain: DVKVTQSSRYLVKRTGEKVFLECVQDMDHENMFWYRQDPGLGLRLIYFSYDVKMKEKGDIPEGYSVSREKKERFSLILESASTNQTSMYLCASSLWLKYYEQYFGPGTRLTVT.

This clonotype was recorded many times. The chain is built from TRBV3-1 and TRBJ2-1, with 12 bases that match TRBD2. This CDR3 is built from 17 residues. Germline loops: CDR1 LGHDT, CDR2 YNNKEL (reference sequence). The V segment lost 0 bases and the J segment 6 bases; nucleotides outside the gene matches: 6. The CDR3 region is CASSQERTSGDVNEQFF. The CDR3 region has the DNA TGTGCCAGCAGCCAAGAAAGGACTAGCGGGGACGTCAATGAGCAGTTCTTC.

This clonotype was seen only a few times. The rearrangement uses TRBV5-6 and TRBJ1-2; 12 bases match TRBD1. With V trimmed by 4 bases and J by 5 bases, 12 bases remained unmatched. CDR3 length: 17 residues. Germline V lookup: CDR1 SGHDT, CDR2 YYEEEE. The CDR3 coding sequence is TGTGCCAGCAGCCTTCAAACCGGGACAGGGGGCGCTTATGGCTACACCTTC. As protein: CASSLQTGTGGAYGYTF.

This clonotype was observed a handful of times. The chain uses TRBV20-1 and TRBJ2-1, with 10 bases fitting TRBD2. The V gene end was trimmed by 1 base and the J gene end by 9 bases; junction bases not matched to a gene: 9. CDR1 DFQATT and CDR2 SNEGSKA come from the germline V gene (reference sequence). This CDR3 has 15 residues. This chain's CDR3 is CSARALAGALGEQFF. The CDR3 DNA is TGCAGTGCTAGAGCCCTAGCGGGAGCGCTTGGTGAGCAGTTCTTC.

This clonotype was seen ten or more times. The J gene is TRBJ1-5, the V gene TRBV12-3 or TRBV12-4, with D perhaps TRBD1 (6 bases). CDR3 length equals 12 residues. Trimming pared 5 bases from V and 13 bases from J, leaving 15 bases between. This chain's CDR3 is CASSPRTAEQHF. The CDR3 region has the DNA TGTGCCAGCAGTCCTCGGACAGCAGAGCAGCATTTT.

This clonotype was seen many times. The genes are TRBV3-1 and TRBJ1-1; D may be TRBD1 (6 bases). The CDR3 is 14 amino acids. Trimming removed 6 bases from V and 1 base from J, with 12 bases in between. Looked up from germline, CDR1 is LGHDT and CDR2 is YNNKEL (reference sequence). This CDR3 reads CASRQRGQNTEAFF. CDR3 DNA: TGTGCCAGCAGACAAAGGGGACAGAACACTGAAGCTTTCTTT.

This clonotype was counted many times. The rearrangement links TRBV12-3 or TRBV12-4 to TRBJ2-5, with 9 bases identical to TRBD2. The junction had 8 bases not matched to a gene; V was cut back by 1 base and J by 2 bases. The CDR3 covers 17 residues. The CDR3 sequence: CASSLGLAVRVQETQYF. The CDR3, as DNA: TGTGCCAGCAGTTTAGGACTAGCGGTTAGGGTACAAGAGACCCAGTACTTC.

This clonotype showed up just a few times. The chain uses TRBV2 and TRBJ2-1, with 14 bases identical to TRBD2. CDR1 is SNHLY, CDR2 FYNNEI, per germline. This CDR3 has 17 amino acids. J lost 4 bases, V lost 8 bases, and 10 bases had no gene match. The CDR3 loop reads CASGGLAGALPYNEQFF. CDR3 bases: TGTGCCAGCGGGGGACTAGCGGGAGCGCTACCTTACAATGAGCAGTTCTTC.

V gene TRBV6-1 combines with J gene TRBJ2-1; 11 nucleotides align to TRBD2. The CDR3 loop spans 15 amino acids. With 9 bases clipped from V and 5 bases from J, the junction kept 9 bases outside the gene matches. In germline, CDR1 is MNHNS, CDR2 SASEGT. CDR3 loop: CASSGRAPRDNEQFF. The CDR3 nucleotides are TGTGCCAGTAGCGGGAGGGCCCCTAGGGACAATGAGCAGTTCTTC.

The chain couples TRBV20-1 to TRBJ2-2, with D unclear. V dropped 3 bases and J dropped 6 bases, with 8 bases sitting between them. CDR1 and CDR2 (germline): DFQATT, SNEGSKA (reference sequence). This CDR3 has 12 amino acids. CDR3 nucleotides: TGCAGTGCTAGTCTACCCTCCGGGGAGCTGTTTTTT. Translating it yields CSASLPSGELFF.

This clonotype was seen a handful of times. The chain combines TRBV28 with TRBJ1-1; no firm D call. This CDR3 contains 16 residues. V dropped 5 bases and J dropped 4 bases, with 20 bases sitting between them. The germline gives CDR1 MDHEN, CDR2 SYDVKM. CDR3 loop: CASSPVLRRMGTEAFF. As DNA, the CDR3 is TGTGCCAGCAGTCCCGTCCTTCGCAGAATGGGCACTGAAGCTTTCTTT.

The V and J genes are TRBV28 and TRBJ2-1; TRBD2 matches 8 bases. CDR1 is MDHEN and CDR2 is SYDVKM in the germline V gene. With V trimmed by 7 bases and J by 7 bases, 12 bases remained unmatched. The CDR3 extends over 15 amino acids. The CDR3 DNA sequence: TGTGCCAGCAATGAGGGGGGAGGACTAGCAAATGAGCAGTTCTTC. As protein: CASNEGGGLANEQFF.

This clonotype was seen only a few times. CDR3 in amino acids: CASLGWGRPSGANVLTF. The CDR3 DNA reads as TGTGCCAGCTTGGGTTGGGGACGTCCCTCTGGGGCCAACGTCCTGACTTTC. The rearrangement links TRBV6-1 to TRBJ2-6; perhaps D is TRBD1 or TRBD2 (5 bases each). CDR1 MNHNS and CDR2 SASEGT come from the germline V gene. Trimming took 8 bases from V and 0 from J, leaving 17 bases between them. There are 17 residues in the CDR3.